The following is a TCR beta chain sequence with its context. This entry is derived from a study of T cells after somatic rescue of genetic block. The CDR3 sequence is 15 residues long. Trimming removed 0 bases at V and 4 bases at J, with 9 bases between. CDR1 is LNHDA and CDR2 is SQIVND in the germline V gene (reference sequence). Assay used: immunoSEQ multiplex PCR; TCRdb lists only in-frame clones, some missing. Counted here are 60,000 to 75,000 clones, about 91% occurring once; the ten biggest clones make up around 2.8%. Sequenced input: peripheral blood mononuclear cells (PBMCs). The rearrangement joins TRBV19 to TRBJ1-4; TRBD1 is a possible D gene (5 bases). The origin of this receptor is a man aged 40-49 years. In DNA, the CDR3 is TGTGCCAGTAGTATAGAACCAGGACATAATGAAAAACTGTTTTTT. Translating gives CASSIEPGHNEKLFF.